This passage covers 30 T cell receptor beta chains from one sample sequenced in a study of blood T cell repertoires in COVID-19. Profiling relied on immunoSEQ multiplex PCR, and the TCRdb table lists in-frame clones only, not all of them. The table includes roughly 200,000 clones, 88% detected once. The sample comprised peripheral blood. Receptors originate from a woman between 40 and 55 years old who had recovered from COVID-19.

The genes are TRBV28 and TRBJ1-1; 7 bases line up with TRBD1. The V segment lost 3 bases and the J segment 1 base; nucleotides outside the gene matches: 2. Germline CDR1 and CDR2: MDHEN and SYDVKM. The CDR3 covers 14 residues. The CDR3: CASSLGTENTEAFF. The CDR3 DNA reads TGTGCCAGCAGTTTGGGGACAGAGAACACTGAAGCTTTCTTT.

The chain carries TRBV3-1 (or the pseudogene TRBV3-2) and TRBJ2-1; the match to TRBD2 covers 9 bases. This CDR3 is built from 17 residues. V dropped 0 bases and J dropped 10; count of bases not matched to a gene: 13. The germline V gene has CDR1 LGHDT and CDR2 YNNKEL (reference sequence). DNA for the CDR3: TGTGCCAGCAGCCAAGATAGGGCTAGCGGGGCCCTCGGGGAGCAGTTCTTC. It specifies CASSQDRASGALGEQFF.

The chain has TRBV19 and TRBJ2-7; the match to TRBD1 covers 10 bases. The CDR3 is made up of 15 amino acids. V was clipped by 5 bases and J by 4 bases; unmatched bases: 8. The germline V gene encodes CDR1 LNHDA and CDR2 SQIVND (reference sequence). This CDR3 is CASSSRQGAGYEQYF. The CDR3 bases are TGTGCCAGTAGTTCCCGACAGGGGGCTGGGTACGAGCAGTACTTC.

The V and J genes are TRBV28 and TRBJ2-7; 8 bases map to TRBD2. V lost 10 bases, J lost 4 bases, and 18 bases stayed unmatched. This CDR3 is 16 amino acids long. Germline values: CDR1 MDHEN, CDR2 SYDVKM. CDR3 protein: CATTTSEGRIEYEQYF. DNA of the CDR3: TGTGCCACCACGACTAGCGAGGGAAGAATAGAATACGAGCAGTACTTC.

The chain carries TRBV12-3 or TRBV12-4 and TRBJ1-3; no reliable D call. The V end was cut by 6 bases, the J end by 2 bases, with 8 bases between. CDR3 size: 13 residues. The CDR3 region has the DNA TGTGCCAGCAGGTATATAGCTGGAAACACCATATATTTT. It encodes CASRYIAGNTIYF.

The CDR3 nucleotides are TGTGCCAGCAGCGGACGGGGGGGCGAGGGGAACACTGAAGCTTTCTTT. This encodes CASSGRGGEGNTEAFF. The rearrangement joins TRBV5-4 to TRBJ1-1; a possible D gene is TRBD1 (6 bases). V shed 4 bases and J shed 1 base, with 17 bases lying between them. This CDR3 is built from 16 residues. CDR1 SGHNT and CDR2 YYREEE come from the germline V gene (reference sequence).

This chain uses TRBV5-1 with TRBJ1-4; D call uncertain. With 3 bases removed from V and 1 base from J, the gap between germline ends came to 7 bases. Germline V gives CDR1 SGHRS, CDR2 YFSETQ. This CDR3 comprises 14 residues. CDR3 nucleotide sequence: TGCGCCAGCAGCTACCGCGAAACTAATGAAAAACTGTTTTTT. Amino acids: CASSYRETNEKLFF. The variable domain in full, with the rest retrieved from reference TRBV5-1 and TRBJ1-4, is KAGVTQTPRYLIKTRGQQVTLSCSPISGHRSVSWYQQTPGQGLQFLFEYFSETQRNKGNFPGRFSGRQFSNSRSEMNVSTLELGDSALYLCASSYRETNEKLFFGSGTQLSVL.

The CDR3 region is CASSTGYTGELFF. The CDR3 nucleotides are TGTGCCAGCAGTACAGGGTACACCGGGGAGCTGTTTTTT. The chain recombines TRBV12-3 or TRBV12-4 with TRBJ2-2; the D gene is possibly TRBD1 (6 bases). This CDR3 spans 13 amino acids. Between the trimmed V and J ends, which lost 5 bases and 3 bases, there was a span of 7 bases.

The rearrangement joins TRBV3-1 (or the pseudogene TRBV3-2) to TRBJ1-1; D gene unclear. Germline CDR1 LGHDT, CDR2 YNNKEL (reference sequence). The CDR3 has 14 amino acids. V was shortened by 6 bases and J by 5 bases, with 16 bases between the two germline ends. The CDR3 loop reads CASSTSASGTEAFF. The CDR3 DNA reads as TGTGCCAGCAGTACCAGCGCGAGTGGGACTGAAGCTTTCTTT.

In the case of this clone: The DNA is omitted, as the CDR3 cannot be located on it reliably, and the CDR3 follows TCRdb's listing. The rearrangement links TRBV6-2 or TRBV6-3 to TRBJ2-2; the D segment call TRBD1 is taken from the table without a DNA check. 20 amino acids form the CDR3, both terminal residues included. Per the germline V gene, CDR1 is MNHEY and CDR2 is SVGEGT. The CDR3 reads CASSRGRATSGRANTGELFF.

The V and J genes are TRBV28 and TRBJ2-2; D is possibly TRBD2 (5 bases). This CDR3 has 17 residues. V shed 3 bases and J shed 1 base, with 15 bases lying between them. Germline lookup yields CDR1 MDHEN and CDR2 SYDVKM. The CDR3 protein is CASSFSGSTRNTGELFF. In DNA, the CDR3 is TGTGCCAGCAGTTTCTCGGGATCGACGCGGAACACCGGGGAGCTGTTTTTT.

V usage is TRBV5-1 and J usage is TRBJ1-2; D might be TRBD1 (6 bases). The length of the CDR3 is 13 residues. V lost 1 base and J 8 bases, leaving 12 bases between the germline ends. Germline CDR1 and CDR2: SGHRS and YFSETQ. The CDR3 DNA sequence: TGCGCCAGCAGCTTGACAGGGTTCACCGGCTACACCTTC. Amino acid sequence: CASSLTGFTGYTF.

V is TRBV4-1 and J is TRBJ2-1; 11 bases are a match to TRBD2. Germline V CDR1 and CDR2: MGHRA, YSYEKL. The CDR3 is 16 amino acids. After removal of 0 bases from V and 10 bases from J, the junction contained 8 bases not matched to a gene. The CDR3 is CASSQDATSGRREQFF. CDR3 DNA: TGCGCCAGCAGCCAAGATGCCACTAGCGGGAGAAGGGAGCAGTTCTTC.

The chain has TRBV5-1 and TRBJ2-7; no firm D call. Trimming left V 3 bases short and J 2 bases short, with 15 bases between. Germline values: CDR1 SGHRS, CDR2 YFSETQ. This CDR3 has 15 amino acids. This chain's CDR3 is CASSWSPAATYEQYF. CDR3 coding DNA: TGCGCCAGCAGCTGGAGTCCGGCCGCCACCTACGAGCAGTACTTC.

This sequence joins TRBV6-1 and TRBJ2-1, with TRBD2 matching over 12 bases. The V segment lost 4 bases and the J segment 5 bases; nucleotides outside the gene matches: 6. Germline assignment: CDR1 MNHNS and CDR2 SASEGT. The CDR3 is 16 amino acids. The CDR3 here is CASSAGLAGNDNEQFF. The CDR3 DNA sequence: TGTGCCAGCAGTGCCGGACTAGCGGGAAACGACAATGAGCAGTTCTTC.

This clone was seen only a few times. Written as DNA, the CDR3 is TGTGCCAGCAGCCCAGGGGGGCACACCGGGGAGCTGTTTTTT. Amino acid sequence: CASSPGGHTGELFF. The chain is built from TRBV7-8 and TRBJ2-2; possible D gene TRBD1, 7 bases. V dropped 5 bases and J dropped 3 bases, with 10 bases sitting between them. Per germline, CDR1 SGHVS and CDR2 FQNEAQ. CDR3 length: 14 amino acids.

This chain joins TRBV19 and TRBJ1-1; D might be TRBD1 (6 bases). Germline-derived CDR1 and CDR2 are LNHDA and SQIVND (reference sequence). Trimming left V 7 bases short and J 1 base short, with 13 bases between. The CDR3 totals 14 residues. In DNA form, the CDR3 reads TGTGCCAGTATTACCGGGACACCGAACACTGAAGCTTTCTTT. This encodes CASITGTPNTEAFF.

Written as DNA, the CDR3 is TGTGCCAGTAGTAGGGCAGGGGGTGTTGGGAACACCGGGGAGCTGTTTTTT. Residues: CASSRAGGVGNTGELFF. The V gene is TRBV19, the J gene TRBJ2-2, with 7 bases lining up with TRBD1. Germline-derived CDR1 and CDR2 are LNHDA and SQIVND (reference sequence). The length of the CDR3 is 17 residues. J gave up 1 base and V 4 bases, and 9 bases lay outside the gene matches.

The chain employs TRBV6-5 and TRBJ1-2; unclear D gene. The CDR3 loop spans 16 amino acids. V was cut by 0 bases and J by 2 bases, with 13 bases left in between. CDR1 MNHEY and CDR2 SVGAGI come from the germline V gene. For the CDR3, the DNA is TGTGCCAGCAGTTACTCGATAAATCTCCTAAACTATGGCTACACCTTC. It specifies CASSYSINLLNYGYTF.

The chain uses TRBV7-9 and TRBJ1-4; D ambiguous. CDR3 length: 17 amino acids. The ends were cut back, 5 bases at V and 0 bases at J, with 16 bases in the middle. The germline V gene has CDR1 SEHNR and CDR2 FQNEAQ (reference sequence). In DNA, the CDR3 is TGTGCCAGCAGCCCCCCCAGGTTGAACGCAACTAATGAAAAACTGTTTTTT. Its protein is CASSPPRLNATNEKLFF.

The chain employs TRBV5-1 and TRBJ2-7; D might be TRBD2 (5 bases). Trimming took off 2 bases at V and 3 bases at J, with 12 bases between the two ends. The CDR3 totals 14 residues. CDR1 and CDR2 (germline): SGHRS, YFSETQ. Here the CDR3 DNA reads TGCGCCAGCAGCTTTCGAGCGGAGGACTACGAGCAGTACTTC. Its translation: CASSFRAEDYEQYF.

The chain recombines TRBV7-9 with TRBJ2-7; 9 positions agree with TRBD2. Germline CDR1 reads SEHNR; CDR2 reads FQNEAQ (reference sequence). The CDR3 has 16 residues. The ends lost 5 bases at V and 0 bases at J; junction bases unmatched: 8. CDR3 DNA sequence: TGTGCCAGCAGCCCCCATAGACTAGCGGTCTCCTACGAGCAGTACTTC. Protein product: CASSPHRLAVSYEQYF.

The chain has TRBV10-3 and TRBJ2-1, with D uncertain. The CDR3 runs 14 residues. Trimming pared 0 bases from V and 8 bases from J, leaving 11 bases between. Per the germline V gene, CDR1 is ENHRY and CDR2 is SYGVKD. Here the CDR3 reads CAISESGLIHEQFF. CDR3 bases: TGTGCCATCAGTGAGTCCGGTTTGATCCATGAGCAGTTCTTC.

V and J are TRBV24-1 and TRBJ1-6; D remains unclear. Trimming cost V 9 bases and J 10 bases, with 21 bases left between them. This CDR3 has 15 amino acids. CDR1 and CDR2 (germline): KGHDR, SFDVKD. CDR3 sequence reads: CATRPGGRSESPLHF. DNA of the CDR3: TGTGCCACCCGCCCCGGAGGTAGGTCGGAATCACCCCTCCACTTT.

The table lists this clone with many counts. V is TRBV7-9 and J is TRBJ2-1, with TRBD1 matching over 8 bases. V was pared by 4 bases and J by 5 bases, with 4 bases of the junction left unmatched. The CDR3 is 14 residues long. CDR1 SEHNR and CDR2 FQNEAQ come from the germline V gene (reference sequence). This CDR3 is CASSWTGRNNEQFF. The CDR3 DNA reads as TGTGCCAGCAGCTGGACAGGGAGAAACAATGAGCAGTTCTTC. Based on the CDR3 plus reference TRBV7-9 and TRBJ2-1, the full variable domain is DTGVSQNPRHKITKRGQNVTFRCDPISEHNRLYWYRQTLGQGPEFLTYFQNEAQLEKSRLLSDRFSAERPKGSFSTLEIQRTEQGDSAMYLCASSWTGRNNEQFFGPGTRLTVL.

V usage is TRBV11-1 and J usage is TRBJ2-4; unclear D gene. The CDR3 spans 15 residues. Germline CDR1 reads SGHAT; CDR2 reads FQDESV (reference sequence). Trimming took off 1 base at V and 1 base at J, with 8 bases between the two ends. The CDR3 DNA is TGTGCCAGCAGCTTAGATGCTGGCGCCAAAAACATTCAGTACTTC. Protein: CASSLDAGAKNIQYF.

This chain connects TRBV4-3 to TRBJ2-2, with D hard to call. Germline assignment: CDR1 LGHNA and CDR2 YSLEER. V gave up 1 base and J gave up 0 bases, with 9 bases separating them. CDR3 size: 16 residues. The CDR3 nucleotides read TGCGCCAGCAGCCAAGCACCAGAAGCGAACACCGGGGAGCTGTTTTTT. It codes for CASSQAPEANTGELFF.

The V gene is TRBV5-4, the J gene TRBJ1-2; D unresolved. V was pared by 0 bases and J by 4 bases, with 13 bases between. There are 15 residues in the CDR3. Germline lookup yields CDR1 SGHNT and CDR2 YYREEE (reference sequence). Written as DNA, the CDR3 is TGTGCCAGCAGCTTGGAGGATGGAGGAATCTATGGCTACACCTTC. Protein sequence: CASSLEDGGIYGYTF.

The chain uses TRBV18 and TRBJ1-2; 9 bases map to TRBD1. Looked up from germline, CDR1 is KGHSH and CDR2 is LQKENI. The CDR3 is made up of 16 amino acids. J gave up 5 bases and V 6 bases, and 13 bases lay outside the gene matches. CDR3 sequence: CASSSKPTGGAYGYTF. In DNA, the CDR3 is TGTGCCAGCTCGTCCAAACCTACAGGGGGCGCTTATGGCTACACCTTC.

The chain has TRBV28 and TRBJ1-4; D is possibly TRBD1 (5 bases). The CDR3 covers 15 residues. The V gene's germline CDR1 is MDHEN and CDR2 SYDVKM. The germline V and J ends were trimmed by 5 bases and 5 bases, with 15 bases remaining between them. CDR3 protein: CASSPRQGQNEKLFF. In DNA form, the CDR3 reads TGTGCCAGCAGTCCCCGGCAGGGCCAAAATGAAAAACTGTTTTTT.